The present T cell receptor beta chain was sequenced within a study of T cell responses to AZD1222 COVID-19 vaccine. The CDR3 covers 16 residues. Germline assignment: CDR1 MNHEY and CDR2 SVGAGI. Germline trimming cut 2 bases from V and 0 bases from J; bases unmatched to any gene: 1. Some clones are missing from TCRdb's copy, which holds only in-frame ones; the method was immunoSEQ multiplex PCR. Here the sample spans roughly 120,000 clones, 86% being singletons. A remark on this clone: The antigen is not known.

Study-level findings and limits: There were mostly white British donors and more females than males, and clonal diversity was possibly underestimated.

The chain has TRBV6-5 and TRBJ2-6; 7 bases align to TRBD2. The starting material was peripheral blood, obtained 28 days after the second AZD1222 dose. The TCR comes from an adult who received the AZD1222 COVID-19 vaccine. The chain's CDR3 is CASSYRTSSGANVLTF. CDR3 DNA sequence: TGTGCCAGCAGTTACAGGACTAGCTCTGGGGCCAACGTCCTGACTTTC.